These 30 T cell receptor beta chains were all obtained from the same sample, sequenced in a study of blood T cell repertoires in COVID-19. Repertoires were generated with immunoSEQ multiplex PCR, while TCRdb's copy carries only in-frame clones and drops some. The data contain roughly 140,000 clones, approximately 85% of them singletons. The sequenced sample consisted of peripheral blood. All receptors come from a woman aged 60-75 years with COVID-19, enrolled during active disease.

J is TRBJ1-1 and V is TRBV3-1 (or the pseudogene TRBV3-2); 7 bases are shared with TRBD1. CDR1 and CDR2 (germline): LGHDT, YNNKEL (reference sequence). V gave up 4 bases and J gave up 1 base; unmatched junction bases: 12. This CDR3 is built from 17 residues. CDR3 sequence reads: CASSPLIATGKNTEAFF. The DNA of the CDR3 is TGTGCCAGCAGCCCCCTAATAGCGACAGGGAAGAACACTGAAGCTTTCTTT.

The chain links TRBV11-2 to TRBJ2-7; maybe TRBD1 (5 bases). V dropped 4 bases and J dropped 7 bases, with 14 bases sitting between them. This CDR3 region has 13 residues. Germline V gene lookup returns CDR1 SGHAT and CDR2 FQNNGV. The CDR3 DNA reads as TGTGCCAGCAGCTCCTCAGGGCCTTGGGAGCAGTACTTC. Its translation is CASSSSGPWEQYF.

CDR3 region: CASSERVGEQFF. The CDR3 DNA follows: TGTGCCAGCAGCGAGAGGGTAGGTGAGCAGTTCTTC. The chain couples TRBV11-2 to TRBJ2-1; D possibly corresponds to TRBD2 (5 bases). This CDR3 has 12 amino acids. In germline, CDR1 is SGHAT, CDR2 FQNNGV. Trimming removed 5 bases from V and 9 bases from J, with 11 bases in between.

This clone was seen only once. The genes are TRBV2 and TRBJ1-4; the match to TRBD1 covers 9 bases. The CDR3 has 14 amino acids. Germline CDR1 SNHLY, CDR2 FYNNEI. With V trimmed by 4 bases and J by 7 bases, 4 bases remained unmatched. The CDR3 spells CASSAQGALEKLFF. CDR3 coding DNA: TGTGCCAGCAGTGCACAGGGGGCGCTTGAAAAACTGTTTTTT.

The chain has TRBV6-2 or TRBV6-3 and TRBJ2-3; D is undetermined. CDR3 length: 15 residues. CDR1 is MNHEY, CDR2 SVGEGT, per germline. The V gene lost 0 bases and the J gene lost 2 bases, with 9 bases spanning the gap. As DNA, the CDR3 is TGTGCCAGCAGTTACTCTCTTTCCTCCACAGATACGCAGTATTTT. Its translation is CASSYSLSSTDTQYF.

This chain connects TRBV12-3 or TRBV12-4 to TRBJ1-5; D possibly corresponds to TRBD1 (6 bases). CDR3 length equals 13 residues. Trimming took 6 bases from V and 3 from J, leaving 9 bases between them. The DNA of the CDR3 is TGTGCCAGCAGAAAGGGACACAATCAGCCCCAGCATTTT. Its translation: CASRKGHNQPQHF.

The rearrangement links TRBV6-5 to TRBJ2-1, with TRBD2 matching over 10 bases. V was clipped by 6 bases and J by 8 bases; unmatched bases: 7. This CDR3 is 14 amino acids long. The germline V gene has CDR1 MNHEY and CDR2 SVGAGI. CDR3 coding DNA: TGTGCCAGCAGCCTAGCGGGGGAGGTCTATGAGCAGTTCTTC. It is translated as CASSLAGEVYEQFF.

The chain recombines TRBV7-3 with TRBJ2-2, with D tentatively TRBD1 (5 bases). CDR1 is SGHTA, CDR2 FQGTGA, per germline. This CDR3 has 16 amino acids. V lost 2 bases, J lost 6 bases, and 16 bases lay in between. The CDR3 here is CASSLSGRARAGELFF. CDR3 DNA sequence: TGTGCCAGCAGCTTATCCGGCAGGGCACGGGCCGGGGAGCTGTTTTTT.

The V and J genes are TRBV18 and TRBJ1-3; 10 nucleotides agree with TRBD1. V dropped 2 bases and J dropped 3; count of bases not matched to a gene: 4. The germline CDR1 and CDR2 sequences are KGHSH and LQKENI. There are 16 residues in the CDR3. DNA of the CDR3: TGTGCCAGCTCACCAATGACAGGGGGCAGTGGAAACACCATATATTTT. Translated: CASSPMTGGSGNTIYF.

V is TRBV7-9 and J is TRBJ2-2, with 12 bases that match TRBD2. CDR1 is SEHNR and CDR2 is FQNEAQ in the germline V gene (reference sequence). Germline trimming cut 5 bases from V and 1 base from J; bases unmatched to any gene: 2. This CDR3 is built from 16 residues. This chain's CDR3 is CASSLLAGGNTGELFF. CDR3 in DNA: TGTGCCAGCAGCCTACTAGCGGGGGGGAACACCGGGGAGCTGTTTTTT.

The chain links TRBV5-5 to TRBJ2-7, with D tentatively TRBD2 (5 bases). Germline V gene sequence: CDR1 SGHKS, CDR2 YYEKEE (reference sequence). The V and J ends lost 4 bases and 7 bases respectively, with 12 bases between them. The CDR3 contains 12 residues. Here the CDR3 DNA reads TGTGCCAGCAGCCTGGATACGGGGGAGCAGTACTTC. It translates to CASSLDTGEQYF. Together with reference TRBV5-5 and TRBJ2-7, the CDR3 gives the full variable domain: DAGVTQSPTHLIKTRGQQVTLRCSPISGHKSVSWYQQVLGQGPQFIFQYYEKEERGRGNFPDRFSARQFPNYSSELNVNALLLGDSALYLCASSLDTGEQYFGPGTRLTVT.

This CDR3 is CASSRLGDRERSEQYF. The CDR3 DNA is TGTGCCAGTAGTAGGCTAGGGGACAGGGAAAGGTCCGAGCAGTACTTC. The V gene is TRBV19, the J gene TRBJ2-7, with TRBD1 matching over 9 bases. The germline gives CDR1 LNHDA, CDR2 SQIVND (reference sequence). The CDR3 contains 16 residues. Trimming cost V 4 bases and J 6 bases; bases outside gene matches: 13.

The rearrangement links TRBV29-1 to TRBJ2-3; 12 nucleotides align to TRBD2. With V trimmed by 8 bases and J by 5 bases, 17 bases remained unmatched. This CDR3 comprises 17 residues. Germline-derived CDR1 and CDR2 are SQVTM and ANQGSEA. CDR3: CSYSHLASGGGLDTQYF. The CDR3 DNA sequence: TGCAGCTACTCTCATCTAGCTAGCGGGGGGGGGTTAGATACGCAGTATTTT.

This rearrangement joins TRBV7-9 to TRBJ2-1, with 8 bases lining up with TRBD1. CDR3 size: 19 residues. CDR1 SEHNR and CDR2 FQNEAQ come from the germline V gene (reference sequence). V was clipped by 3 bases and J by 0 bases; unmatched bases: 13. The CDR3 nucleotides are TGTGCCAGCAGCTTCCCGGGACAGGCCATACTAAGCTCCTACAATGAGCAGTTCTTC. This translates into CASSFPGQAILSSYNEQFF.

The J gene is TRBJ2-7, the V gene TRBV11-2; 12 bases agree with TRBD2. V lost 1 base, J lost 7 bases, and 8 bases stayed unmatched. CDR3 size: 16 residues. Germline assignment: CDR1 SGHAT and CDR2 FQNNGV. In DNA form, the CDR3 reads TGTGCCAGCAGCTTAGGAGTCCTAGCGGGGGGGCTTGAGCAGTACTTC. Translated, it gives CASSLGVLAGGLEQYF.

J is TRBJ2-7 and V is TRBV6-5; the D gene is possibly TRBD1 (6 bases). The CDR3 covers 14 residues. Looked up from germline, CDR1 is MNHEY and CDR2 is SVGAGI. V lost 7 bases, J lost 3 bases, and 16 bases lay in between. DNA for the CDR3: TGTGCCAGCATGGGGGAAGACAGGAGCTACGAGCAGTACTTC. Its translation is CASMGEDRSYEQYF.

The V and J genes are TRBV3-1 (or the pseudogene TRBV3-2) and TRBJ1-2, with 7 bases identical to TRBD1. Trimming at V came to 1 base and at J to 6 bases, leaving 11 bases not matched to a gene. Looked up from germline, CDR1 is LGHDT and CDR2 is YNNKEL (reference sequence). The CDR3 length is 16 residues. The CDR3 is CASSQGTGTLMDGYTF. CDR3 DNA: TGTGCCAGCAGCCAAGGGACAGGTACCTTGATGGATGGCTACACCTTC.

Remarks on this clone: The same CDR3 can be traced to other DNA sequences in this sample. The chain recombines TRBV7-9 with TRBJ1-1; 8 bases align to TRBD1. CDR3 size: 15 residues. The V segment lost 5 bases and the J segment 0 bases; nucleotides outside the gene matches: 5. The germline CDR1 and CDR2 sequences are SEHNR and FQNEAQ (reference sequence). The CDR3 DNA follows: TGTGCCAGCAGCCCCCGGACAGGGCTGAACACTGAAGCTTTCTTT. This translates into CASSPRTGLNTEAFF.

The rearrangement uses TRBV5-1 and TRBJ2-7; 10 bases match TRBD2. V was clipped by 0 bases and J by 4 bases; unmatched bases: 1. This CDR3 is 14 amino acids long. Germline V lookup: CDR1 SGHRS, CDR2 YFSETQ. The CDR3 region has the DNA TGCGCCAGCAGCTTGGCTAGCGGGGGATACGAGCAGTACTTC. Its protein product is CASSLASGGYEQYF. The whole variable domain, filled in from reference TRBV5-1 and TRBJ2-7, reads KAGVTQTPRYLIKTRGQQVTLSCSPISGHRSVSWYQQTPGQGLQFLFEYFSETQRNKGNFPGRFSGRQFSNSRSEMNVSTLELGDSALYLCASSLASGGYEQYFGPGTRLTVT.

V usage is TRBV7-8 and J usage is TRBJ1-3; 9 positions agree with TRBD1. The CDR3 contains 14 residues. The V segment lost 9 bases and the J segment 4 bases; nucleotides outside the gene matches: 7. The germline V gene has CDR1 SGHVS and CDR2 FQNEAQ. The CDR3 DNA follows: TGTGCCAGTAAACAGGGGGCGTACGGAAACACCATATATTTT. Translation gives CASKQGAYGNTIYF. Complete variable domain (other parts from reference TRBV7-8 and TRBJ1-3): GAGVSQSPRYKVAKRGQDVALRCDPISGHVSLFWYQQALGQGPEFLTYFQNEAQLDKSGLPSDRFFAERPEGSVSTLKIQRTQQEDSAVYLCASKQGAYGNTIYFGEGSWLTVV.

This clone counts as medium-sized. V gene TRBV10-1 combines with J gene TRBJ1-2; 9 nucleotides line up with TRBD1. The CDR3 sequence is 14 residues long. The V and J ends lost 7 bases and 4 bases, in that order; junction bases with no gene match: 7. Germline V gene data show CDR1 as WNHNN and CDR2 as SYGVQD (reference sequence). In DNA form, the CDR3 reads TGCGCCAGCAATTCCGGGACAGGGTCCTATGGCTACACCTTC. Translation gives CASNSGTGSYGYTF.

The CDR3 DNA is TGTGCCAGCAGCTTGCCGGACGGGGGGCGGAATGAAAAACTGTTTTTT. This encodes CASSLPDGGRNEKLFF. J is TRBJ1-4 and V is TRBV5-4; TRBD1 might be the D (6 bases). Trimming pared 1 base from V and 5 bases from J, leaving 15 bases between. CDR3 size: 16 residues. Per the germline V gene, CDR1 is SGHNT and CDR2 is YYREEE (reference sequence).

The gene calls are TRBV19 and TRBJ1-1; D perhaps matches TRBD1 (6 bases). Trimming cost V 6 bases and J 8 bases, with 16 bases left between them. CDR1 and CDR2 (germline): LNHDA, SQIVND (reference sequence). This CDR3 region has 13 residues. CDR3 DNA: TGTGCCAGTAGCAGGACAGTGGCTGGGGAAGCTTTCTTT. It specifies CASSRTVAGEAFF.

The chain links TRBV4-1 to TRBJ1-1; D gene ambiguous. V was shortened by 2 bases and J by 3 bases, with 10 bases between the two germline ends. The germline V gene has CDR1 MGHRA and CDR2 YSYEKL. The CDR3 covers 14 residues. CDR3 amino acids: CASSQLGGDTEAFF. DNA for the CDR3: TGCGCCAGCAGCCAACTGGGCGGGGACACTGAAGCTTTCTTT.

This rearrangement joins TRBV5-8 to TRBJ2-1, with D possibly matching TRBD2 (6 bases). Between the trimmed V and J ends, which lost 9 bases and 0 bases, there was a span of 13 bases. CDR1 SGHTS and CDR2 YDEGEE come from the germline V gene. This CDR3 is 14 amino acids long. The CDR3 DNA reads TGTGCCACCGCGGGGCGGAGCTCCTACAATGAGCAGTTCTTC. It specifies CATAGRSSYNEQFF.

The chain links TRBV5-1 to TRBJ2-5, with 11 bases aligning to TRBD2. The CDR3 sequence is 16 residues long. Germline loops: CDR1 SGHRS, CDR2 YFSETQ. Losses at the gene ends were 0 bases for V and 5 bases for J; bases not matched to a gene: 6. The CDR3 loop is CASSLGASGGSETQYF. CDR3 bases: TGCGCCAGCAGCTTGGGGGCTAGCGGGGGGTCGGAGACCCAGTACTTC.

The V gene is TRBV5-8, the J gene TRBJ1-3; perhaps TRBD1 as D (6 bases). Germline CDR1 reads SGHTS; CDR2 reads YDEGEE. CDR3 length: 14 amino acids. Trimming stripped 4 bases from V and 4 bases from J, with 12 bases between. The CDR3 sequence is CASSIRDTGNTIYF. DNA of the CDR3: TGTGCCAGCAGCATAAGGGACACCGGAAACACCATATATTTT.

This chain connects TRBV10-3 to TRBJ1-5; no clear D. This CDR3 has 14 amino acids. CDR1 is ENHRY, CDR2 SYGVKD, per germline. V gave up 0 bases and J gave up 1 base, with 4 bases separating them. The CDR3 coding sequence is TGTGCCATCAGTGAGTCTAGAAGCAATCAGCCCCAGCATTTT. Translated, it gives CAISESRSNQPQHF.

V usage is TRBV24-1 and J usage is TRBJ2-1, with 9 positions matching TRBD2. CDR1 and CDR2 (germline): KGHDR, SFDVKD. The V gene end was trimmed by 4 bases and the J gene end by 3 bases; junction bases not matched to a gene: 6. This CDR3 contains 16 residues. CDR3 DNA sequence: TGTGCCACCAGTGACCATCTAGCGGGGAACTACAATGAGCAGTTCTTC. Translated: CATSDHLAGNYNEQFF.

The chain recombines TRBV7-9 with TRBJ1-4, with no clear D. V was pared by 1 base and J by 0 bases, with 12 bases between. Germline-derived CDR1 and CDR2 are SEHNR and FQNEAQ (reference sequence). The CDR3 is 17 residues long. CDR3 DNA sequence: TGTGCCAGCAGCTTAGTGAGGAATATCGCAACTAATGAAAAACTGTTTTTT. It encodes CASSLVRNIATNEKLFF.